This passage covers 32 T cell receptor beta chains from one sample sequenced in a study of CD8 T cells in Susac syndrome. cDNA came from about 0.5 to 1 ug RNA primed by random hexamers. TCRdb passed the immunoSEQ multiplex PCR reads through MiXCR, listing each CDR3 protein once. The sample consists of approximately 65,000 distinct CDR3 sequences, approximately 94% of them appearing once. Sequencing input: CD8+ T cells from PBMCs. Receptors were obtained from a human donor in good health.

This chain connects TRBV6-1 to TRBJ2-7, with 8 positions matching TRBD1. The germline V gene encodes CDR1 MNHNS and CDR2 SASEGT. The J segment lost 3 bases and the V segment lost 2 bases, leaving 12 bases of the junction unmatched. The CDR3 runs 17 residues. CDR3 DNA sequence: TGTGCCAGCAGTGAATCCGTTACCGACAGGGGCGACTACGAGCAGTACTTC. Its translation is CASSESVTDRGDYEQYF.

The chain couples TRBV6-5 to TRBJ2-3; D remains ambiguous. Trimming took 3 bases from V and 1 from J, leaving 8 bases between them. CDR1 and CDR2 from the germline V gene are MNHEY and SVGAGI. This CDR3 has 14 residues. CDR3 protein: CASSYNAGTDTQYF. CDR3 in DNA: TGTGCCAGCAGTTATAACGCGGGCACAGATACGCAGTATTTT.

The CDR3 DNA follows: TGTGCCAGCAGTTACGGGACAGGGAGGTACGAGCAGTACTTC. Translated: CASSYGTGRYEQYF. The chain links TRBV6-5 to TRBJ2-7, with 9 bases matching TRBD1. The junction had 3 bases not matched to a gene; V was cut back by 2 bases and J by 4 bases. This CDR3 comprises 14 residues. Germline assignment: CDR1 MNHEY and CDR2 SVGAGI.

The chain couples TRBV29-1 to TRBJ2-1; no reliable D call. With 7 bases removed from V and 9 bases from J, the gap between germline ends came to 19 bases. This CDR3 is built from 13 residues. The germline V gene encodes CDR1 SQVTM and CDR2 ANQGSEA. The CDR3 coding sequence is TGCAGCGCCCCGACCCACCCGGGCACTGAGCAGTTCTTC. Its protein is CSAPTHPGTEQFF.

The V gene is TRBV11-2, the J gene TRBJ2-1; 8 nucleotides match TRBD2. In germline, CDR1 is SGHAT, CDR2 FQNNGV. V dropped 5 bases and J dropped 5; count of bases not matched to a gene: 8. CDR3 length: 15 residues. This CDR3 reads CASSPVAGGDNEQFF. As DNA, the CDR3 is TGTGCCAGCAGCCCTGTGGCGGGGGGCGACAATGAGCAGTTCTTC.

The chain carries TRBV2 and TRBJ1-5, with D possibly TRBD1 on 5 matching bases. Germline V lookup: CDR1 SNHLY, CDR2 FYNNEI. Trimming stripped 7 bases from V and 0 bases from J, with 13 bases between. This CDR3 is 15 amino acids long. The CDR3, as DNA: TGTGCCAGCAATAAAAGGGGTGGTAGCAATCAGCCCCAGCATTTT. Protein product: CASNKRGGSNQPQHF. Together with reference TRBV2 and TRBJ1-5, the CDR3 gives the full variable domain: EPEVTQTPSHQVTQMGQEVILRCVPISNHLYFYWYRQILGQKVEFLVSFYNNEISEKSEIFDDQFSVERPDGSNFTLKIRSTKLEDSAMYFCASNKRGGSNQPQHFGDGTRLSIL.

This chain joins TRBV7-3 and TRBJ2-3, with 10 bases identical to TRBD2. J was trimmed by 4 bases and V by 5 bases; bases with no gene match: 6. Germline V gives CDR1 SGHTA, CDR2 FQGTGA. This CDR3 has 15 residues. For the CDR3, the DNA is TGTGCCAGCAGCCCAGCGGGGGGGGGCTCAGATACGCAGTATTTT. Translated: CASSPAGGGSDTQYF.

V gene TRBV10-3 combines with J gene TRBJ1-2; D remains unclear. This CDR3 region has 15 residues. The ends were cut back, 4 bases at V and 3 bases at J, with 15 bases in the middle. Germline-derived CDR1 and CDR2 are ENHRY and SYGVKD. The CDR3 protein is CAISAPGEWDYGYTF. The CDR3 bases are TGTGCCATCAGTGCCCCAGGTGAATGGGACTATGGCTACACCTTC.

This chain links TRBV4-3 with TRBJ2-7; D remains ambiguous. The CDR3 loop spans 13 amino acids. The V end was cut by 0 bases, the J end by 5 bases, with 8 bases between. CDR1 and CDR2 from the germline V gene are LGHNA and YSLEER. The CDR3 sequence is CASSQDIENEQYF. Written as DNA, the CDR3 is TGCGCCAGCAGCCAAGATATCGAGAACGAGCAGTACTTC.

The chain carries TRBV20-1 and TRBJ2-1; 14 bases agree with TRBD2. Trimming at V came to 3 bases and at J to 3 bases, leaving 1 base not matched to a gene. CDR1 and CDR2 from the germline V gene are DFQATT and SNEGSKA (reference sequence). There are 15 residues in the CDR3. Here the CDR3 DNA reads TGCAGTGCTAGGGGACTAGCGGGGGACTACAATGAGCAGTTCTTC. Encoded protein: CSARGLAGDYNEQFF.

The CDR3 loop reads CASTRGAGGQETQYF. CDR3 DNA: TGTGCCAGCACCCGGGGGGCAGGGGGCCAAGAGACCCAGTACTTC. This rearrangement joins TRBV7-7 to TRBJ2-5; TRBD1 or TRBD2 may be the D gene (7 bases each). CDR3 length: 15 amino acids. V shed 7 bases and J shed 1 base, with 16 bases lying between them. Per germline, CDR1 SSHAT and CDR2 FNYEAQ (reference sequence).

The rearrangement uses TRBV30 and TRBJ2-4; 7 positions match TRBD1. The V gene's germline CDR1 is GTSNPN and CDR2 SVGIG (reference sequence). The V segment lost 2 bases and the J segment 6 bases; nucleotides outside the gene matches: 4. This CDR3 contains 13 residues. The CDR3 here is CAWSPGTVNIQYF. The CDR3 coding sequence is TGTGCCTGGAGTCCTGGGACAGTAAACATTCAGTACTTC.

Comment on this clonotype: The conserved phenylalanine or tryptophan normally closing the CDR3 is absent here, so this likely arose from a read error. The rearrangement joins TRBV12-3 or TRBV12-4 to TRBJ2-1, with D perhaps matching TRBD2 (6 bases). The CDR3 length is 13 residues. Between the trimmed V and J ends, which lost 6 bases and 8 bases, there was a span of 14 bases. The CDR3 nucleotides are TGTGCCAGCAGGGGGGACTTGCAGGATGAGCAGTTCCTC. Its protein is CASRGDLQDEQFL.

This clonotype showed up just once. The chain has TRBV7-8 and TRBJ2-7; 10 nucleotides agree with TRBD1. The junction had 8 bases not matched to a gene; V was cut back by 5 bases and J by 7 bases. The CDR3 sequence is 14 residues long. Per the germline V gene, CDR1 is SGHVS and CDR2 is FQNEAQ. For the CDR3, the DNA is TGTGCCAGCAGCGGAGGGACAGGGGTCGGAGAGCAGTACTTC. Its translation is CASSGGTGVGEQYF. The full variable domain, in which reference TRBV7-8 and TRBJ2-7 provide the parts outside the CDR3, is GAGVSQSPRYKVAKRGQDVALRCDPISGHVSLFWYQQALGQGPEFLTYFQNEAQLDKSGLPSDRFFAERPEGSVSTLKIQRTQQEDSAVYLCASSGGTGVGEQYFGPGTRLTVT.

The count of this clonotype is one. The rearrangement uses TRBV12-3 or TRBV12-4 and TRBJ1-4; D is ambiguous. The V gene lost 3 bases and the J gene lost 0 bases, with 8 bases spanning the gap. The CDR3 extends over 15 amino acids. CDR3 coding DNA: TGTGCCAGCAGTTTTAGTCGTGCAACTAATGAAAAACTGTTTTTT. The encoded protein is CASSFSRATNEKLFF.

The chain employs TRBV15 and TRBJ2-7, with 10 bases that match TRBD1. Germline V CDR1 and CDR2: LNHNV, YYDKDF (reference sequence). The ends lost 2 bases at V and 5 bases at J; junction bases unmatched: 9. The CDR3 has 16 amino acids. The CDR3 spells CATSRTWTGGIHEQYF. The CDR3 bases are TGTGCCACCAGCAGAACCTGGACAGGGGGGATCCACGAGCAGTACTTC.

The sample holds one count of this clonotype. CDR3 region: CASSLQGQQPGANVLTF. Written as DNA, the CDR3 is TGTGCCAGCAGCTTACAGGGGCAACAACCTGGGGCCAACGTCCTGACTTTC. The chain has TRBV7-9 and TRBJ2-6, with D possibly being TRBD1 (6 bases). V dropped 2 bases and J dropped 2 bases, with 13 bases sitting between them. Germline-derived CDR1 and CDR2 are SEHNR and FQNEAQ (reference sequence). The CDR3 spans 17 residues.

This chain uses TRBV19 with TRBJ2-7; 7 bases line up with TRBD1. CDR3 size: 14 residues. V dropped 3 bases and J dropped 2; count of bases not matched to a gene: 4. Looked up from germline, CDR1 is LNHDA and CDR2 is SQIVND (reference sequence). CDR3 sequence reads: CASSMGTETYEQYF. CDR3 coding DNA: TGTGCCAGTAGTATGGGGACAGAAACCTACGAGCAGTACTTC.

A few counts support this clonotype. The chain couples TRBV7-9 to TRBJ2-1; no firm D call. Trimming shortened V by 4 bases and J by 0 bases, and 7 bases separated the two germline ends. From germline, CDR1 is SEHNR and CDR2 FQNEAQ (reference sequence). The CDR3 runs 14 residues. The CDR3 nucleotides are TGTGCCAGCAGCTCTTCGGGCTCCTACAATGAGCAGTTCTTC. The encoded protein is CASSSSGSYNEQFF.

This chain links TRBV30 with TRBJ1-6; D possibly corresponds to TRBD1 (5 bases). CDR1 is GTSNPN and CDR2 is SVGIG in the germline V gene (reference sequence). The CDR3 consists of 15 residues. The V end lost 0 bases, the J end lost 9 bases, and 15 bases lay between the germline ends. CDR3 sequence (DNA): TGTGCCTGGAGTGTGCCGGGGACGGGGCGTTCACCCCTCCACTTT. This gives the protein CAWSVPGTGRSPLHF.

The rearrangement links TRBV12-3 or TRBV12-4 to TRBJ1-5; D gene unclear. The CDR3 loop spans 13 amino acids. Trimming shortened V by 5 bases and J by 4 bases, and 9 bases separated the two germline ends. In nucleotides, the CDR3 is TGTGCCAGCAGTCCCGGCATAAATCAGCCCCAGCATTTT. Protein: CASSPGINQPQHF.

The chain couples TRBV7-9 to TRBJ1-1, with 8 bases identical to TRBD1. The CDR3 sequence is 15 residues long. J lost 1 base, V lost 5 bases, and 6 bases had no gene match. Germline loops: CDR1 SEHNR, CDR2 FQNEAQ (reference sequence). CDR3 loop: CASSALGQENTEAFF. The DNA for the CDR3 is TGTGCCAGCAGCGCCCTGGGACAGGAGAACACTGAAGCTTTCTTT.

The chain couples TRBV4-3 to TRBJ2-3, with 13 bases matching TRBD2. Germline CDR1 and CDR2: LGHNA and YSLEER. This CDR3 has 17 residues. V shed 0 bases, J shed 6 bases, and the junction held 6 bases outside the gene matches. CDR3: CASSQDTSGGETDTQYF. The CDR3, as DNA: TGCGCCAGCAGCCAAGATACTAGCGGGGGGGAGACGGATACGCAGTATTTT.

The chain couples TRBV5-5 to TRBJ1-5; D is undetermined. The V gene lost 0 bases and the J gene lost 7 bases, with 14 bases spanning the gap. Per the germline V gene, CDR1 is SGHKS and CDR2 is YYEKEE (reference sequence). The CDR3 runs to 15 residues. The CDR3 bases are TGTGCCAGCAGCTTGGTTTCGGCGGAGGGACAGCCCCAGCATTTT. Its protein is CASSLVSAEGQPQHF.

This CDR3 reads CASSPLGLDDEQYF. As DNA, the CDR3 is TGTGCCAGCAGTCCACTCGGACTAGATGACGAGCAGTACTTC. V usage is TRBV6-5 and J usage is TRBJ2-7; 7 bases match TRBD2. Germline V gene sequence: CDR1 MNHEY, CDR2 SVGAGI. The ends lost 5 bases at V and 5 bases at J; junction bases unmatched: 9. This CDR3 contains 14 residues.

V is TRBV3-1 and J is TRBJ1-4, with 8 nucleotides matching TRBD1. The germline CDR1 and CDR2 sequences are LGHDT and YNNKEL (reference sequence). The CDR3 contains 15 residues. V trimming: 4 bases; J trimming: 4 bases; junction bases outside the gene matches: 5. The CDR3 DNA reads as TGTGCCAGCAGCCCTGGGGACAGGAGTAATGAAAAACTGTTTTTT. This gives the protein CASSPGDRSNEKLFF.

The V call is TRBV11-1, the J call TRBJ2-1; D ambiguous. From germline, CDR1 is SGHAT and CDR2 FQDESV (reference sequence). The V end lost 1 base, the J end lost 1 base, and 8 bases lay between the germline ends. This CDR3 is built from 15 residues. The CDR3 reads CASSLGQTSYNEQFF. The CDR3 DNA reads TGTGCCAGCAGCTTAGGGCAGACTTCCTACAATGAGCAGTTCTTC.

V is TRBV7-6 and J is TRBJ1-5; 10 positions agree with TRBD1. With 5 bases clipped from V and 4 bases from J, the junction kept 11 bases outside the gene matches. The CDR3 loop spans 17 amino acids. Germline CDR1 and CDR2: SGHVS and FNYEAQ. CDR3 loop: CASSQGIGTGANQPQHF. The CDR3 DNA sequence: TGTGCCAGCAGCCAGGGAATCGGGACAGGGGCAAATCAGCCCCAGCATTTT.

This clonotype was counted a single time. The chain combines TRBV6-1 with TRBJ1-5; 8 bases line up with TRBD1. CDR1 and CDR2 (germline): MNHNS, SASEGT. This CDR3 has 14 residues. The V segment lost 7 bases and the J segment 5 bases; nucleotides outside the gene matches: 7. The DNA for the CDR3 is TGTGCCAGCACCCTGGACAGGGTCTATCAGCCCCAGCATTTT. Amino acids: CASTLDRVYQPQHF.

This chain's CDR3 is CSVWTGRGADTQYF. CDR3 sequence (DNA): TGCAGCGTCTGGACAGGCCGGGGGGCGGATACGCAGTATTTT. The chain links TRBV29-1 to TRBJ2-3; D is perhaps TRBD1 or TRBD2 (7 bases each). Germline assignment: CDR1 SQVTM and CDR2 ANQGSEA. V was shortened by 6 bases and J by 6 bases, with 19 bases between the two germline ends. This CDR3 spans 14 amino acids.

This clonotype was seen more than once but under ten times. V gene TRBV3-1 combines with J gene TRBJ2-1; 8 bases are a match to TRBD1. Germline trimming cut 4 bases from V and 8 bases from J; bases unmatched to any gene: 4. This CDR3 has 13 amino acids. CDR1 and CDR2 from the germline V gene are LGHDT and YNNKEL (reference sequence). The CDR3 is CASSLGQGYEQFF. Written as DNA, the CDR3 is TGTGCCAGCAGCCTTGGACAGGGCTATGAGCAGTTCTTC.

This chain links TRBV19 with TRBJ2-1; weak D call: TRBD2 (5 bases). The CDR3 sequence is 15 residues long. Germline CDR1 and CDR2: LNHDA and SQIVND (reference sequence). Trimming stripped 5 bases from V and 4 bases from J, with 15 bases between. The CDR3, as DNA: TGTGCCAGTAGTCCGGCTAGCCGAACATACAATGAGCAGTTCTTC. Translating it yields CASSPASRTYNEQFF.